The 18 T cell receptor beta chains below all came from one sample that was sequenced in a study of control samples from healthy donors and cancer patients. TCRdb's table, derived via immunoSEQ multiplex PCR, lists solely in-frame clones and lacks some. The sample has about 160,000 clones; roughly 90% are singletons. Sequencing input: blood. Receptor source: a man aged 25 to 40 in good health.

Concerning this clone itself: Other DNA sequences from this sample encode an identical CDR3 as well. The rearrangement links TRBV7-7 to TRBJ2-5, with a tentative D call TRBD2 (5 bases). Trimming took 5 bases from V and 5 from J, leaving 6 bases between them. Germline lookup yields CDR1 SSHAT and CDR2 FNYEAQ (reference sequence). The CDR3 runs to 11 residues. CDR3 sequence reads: CASSPGETQYF. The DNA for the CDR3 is TGTGCCAGCAGCCCGGGGGAGACCCAGTACTTC.

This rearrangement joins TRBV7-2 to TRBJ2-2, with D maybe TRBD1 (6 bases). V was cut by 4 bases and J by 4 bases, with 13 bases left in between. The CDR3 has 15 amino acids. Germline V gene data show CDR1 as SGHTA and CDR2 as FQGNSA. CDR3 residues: CASSYTTGFTGELFF. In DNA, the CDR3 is TGTGCCAGCAGCTACACTACAGGGTTCACCGGGGAGCTGTTTTTT. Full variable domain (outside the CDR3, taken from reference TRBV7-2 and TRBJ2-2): GAGVSQSPSNKVTEKGKDVELRCDPISGHTALYWYRQSLGQGLEFLIYFQGNSAPDKSGLPSDRFSAERTGGSVSTLTIQRTQQEDSAVYLCASSYTTGFTGELFFGEGSRLTVL.

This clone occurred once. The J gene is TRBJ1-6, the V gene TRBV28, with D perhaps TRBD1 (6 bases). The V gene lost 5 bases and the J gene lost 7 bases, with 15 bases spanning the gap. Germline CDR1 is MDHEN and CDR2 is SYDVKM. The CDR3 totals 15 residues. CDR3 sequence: CASSEEGGGNSPLHF. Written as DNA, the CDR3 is TGTGCCAGCAGTGAGGAGGGTGGGGGCAATTCACCCCTCCACTTT.

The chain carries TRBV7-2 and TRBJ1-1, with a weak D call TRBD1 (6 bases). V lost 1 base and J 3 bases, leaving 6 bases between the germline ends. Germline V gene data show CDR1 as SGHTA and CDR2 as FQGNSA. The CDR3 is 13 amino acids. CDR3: CASSLGGHTEAFF. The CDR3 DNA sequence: TGTGCCAGCAGCTTAGGGGGGCACACTGAAGCTTTCTTT.

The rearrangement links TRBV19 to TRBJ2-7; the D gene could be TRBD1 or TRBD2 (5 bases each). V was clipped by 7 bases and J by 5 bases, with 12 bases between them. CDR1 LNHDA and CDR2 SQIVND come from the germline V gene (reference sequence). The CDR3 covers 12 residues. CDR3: CASKRGDHEQYF. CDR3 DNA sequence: TGTGCCAGTAAGAGAGGGGATCACGAGCAGTACTTC.

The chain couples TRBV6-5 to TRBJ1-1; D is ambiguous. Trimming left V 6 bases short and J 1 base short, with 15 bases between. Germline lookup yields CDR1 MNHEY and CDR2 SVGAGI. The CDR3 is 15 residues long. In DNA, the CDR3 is TGTGCCAGCAGCCCAGCAGGATATGCGAACACTGAAGCTTTCTTT. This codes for CASSPAGYANTEAFF.

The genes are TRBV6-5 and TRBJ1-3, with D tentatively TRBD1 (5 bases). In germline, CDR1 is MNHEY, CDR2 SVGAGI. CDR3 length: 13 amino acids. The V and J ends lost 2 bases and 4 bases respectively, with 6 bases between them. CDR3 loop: CASSYGAGNTIYF. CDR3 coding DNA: TGTGCCAGCAGTTACGGGGCCGGAAACACCATATATTTT.

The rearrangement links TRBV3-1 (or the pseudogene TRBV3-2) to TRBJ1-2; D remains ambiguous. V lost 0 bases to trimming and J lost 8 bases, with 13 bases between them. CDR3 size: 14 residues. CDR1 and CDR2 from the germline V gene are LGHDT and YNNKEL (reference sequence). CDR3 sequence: CASSQDTRAQGYTF. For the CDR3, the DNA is TGTGCCAGCAGCCAAGATACGAGGGCCCAAGGCTACACCTTC.

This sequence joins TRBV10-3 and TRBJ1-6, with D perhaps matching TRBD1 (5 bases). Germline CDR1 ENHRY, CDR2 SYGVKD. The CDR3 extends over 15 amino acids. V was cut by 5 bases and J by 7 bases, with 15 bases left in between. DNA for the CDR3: TGTGCCATCAGTAAAGACAGTGGAGGGAATTCACCCCTCCACTTT. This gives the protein CAISKDSGGNSPLHF.

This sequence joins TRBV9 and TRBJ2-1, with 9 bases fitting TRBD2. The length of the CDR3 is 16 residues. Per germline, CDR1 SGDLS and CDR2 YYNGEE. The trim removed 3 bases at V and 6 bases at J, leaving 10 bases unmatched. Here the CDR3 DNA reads TGTGCCAGCAGCGCTTCAATAGCGGGAGTTGGCAATGAGCAGTTCTTC. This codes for CASSASIAGVGNEQFF.

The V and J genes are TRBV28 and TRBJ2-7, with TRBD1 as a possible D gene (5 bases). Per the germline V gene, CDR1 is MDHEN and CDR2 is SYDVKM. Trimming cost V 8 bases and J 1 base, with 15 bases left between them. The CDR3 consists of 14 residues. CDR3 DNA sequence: TGTGCCAGCGACGGCGACAGCCCGTCCTACGAGCAGTACTTC. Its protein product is CASDGDSPSYEQYF.

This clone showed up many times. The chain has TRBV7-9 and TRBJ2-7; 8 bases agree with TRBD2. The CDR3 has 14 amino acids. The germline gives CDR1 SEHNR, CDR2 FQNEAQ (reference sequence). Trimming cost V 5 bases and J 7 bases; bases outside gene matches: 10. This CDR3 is CASSIGLAVDEQYF. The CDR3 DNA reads TGTGCCAGCAGCATCGGACTAGCAGTCGATGAGCAGTACTTC.

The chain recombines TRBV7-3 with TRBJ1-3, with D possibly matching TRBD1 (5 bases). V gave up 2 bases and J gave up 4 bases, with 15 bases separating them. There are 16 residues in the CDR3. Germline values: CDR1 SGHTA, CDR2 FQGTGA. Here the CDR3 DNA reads TGTGCCAGCAGCTTAGGGGGATTCCAAGGGGGAAACACCATATATTTT. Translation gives CASSLGGFQGGNTIYF.

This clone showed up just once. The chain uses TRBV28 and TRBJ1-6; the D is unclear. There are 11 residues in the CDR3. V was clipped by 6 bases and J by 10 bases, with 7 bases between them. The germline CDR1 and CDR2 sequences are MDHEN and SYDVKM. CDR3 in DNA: TGTGCCAGCAGCCCTAACTCACCCCTCCACTTT. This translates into CASSPNSPLHF.

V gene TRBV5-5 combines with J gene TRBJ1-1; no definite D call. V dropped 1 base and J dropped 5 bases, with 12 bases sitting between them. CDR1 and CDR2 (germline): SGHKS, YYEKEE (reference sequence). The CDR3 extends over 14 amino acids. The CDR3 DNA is TGTGCCAGCAGCTTGTTTAACACGGGGACTGAAGCTTTCTTT. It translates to CASSLFNTGTEAFF.

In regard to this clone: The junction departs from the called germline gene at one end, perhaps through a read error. DNA for the CDR3: TGTGCCAGTAGTTACCGTCTAGCGGGCCACAATGGGCAGTTCTTC. As protein: CASSYRLAGHNGQFF. The rearrangement uses TRBV6-2 or TRBV6-3 and TRBJ2-1; 8 nucleotides line up with TRBD2. The germline CDR1 and CDR2 sequences are MNHEY and SVGEGT. The CDR3 has 15 amino acids.

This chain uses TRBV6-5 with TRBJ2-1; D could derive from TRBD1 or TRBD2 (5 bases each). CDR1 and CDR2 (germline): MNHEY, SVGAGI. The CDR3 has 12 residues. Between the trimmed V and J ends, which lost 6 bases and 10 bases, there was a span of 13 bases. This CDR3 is CASSPSGGEQFF. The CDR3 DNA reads TGTGCCAGCAGCCCCTCTGGGGGAGAGCAGTTCTTC.

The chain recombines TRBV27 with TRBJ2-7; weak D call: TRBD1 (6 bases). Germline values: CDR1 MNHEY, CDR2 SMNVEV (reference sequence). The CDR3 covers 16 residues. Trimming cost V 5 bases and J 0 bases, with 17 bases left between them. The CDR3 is CASSLTYDRISYEQYF. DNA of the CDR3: TGTGCCAGCAGTCTAACATACGACAGGATCTCCTACGAGCAGTACTTC.